The source of this T cell receptor (beta chain) is a study of cytotoxic CD8 clonotypes in ibrutinib-treated CLL. For the study at large: After a median of about 70 months, about 15 patients stayed remitted and roughly 12 progressed; responses had been partial in approximately 24 and complete in 2.

CDR1 is SNHLY, CDR2 FYNNEI, per germline. The CDR3 totals 15 residues. V dropped 5 bases and J dropped 8; count of bases not matched to a gene: 12. Regarding the study as a whole: At ibrutinib response, clonality increased, and at progression it declined back toward baseline. Once treatment began, public clonotypes, which were uncommon, contracted or stayed stable. Higher circulating CD8+ T-cell counts strongly accompanied higher baseline clonality, above age-matched healthy donors.

Concerning this clone itself: Its antigen is unidentified.

The method was immunoSEQ multiplex PCR; TCRdb's version includes in-frame clones alone and lacks a portion of them. The data contain about 21,000 clones, around 68% of them seen just once; the ten biggest clones take up under 30%. The material was PBMCs, obtained before ibrutinib treatment. The chain combines TRBV2 with TRBJ2-1; 7 nucleotides agree with TRBD2. This TCR was sampled from a human donor with chronic lymphocytic leukemia. CDR3 bases: TGTGCCAGCAGTTCTCCGACTAGCTGGTTGGATGAGCAGTTCTTC. Its translation: CASSSPTSWLDEQFF.